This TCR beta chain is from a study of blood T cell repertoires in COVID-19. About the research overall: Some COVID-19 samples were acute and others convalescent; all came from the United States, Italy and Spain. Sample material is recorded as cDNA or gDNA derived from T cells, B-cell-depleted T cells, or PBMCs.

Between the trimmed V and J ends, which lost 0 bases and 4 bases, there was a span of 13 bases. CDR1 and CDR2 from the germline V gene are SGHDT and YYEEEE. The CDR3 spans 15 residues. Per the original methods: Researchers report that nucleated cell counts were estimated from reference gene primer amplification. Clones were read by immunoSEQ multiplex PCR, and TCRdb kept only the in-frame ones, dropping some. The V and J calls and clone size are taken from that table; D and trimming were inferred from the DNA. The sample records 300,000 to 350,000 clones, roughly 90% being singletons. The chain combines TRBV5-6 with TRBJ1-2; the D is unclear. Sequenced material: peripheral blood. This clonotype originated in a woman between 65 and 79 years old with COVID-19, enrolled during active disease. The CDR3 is CASSLATPGAYGYTF. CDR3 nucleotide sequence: TGTGCCAGCAGCTTGGCCACACCGGGAGCCTATGGCTACACCTTC. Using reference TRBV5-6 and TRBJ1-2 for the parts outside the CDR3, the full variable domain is DAGVTQSPTHLIKTRGQQVTLRCSPKSGHDTVSWYQQALGQGPQFIFQYYEEEERQRGNFPDRFSGHQFPNYSSELNVNALLLGDSALYLCASSLATPGAYGYTFGSGTRLTVV.